Below, 30 T cell receptor beta chains from the same sample are listed, as sequenced in a study of OX40 agonist ivuxolimab in advanced cancers. Clones were read by immunoSEQ multiplex PCR, and TCRdb kept only the in-frame ones, dropping some. The sample has 95,000 or so clones, about 91% seen once. This sample comprised CD4+ or CD8+ T cells sorted from blood, obtained in a trial of the OX40 agonist ivuxolimab. Receptors were obtained from an adult with an advanced solid tumor such as melanoma, head and neck, liver or kidney cancer.

The chain recombines TRBV6-1 with TRBJ1-2, with D maybe TRBD1 (5 bases). Trimming took off 8 bases at V and 8 bases at J, with 18 bases between the two ends. Germline-derived CDR1 and CDR2 are MNHNS and SASEGT. This CDR3 region has 13 residues. CDR3 nucleotides: TGTGCCAGCGGGACCGGGGGTTTGACAGGCTACACCTTC. This translates into CASGTGGLTGYTF.

The chain links TRBV19 to TRBJ1-4; no definite D call. Germline CDR1 is LNHDA and CDR2 is SQIVND (reference sequence). The ends were cut back, 9 bases at V and 2 bases at J, with 13 bases in the middle. The CDR3 totals 14 residues. CDR3 region: CASTRANTNEKLFF. The CDR3 nucleotides are TGTGCCAGCACCCGGGCGAACACTAATGAAAAACTGTTTTTT.

V gene TRBV5-5 combines with J gene TRBJ2-2, with unresolved D. Germline lookup yields CDR1 SGHKS and CDR2 YYEKEE (reference sequence). V lost 3 bases and J 3 bases, leaving 6 bases between the germline ends. The CDR3 extends over 13 amino acids. The CDR3 nucleotides are TGTGCCAGCAGCTCCTACGACACCGGGGAGCTGTTTTTT. Translated: CASSSYDTGELFF.

The gene calls are TRBV30 and TRBJ1-4; 10 bases fit TRBD1. The CDR3 runs to 15 residues. The V gene end was trimmed by 3 bases and the J gene end by 3 bases; junction bases not matched to a gene: 4. CDR1 and CDR2 from the germline V gene are GTSNPN and SVGIG (reference sequence). As DNA, the CDR3 is TGTGCCTGGAGGGGGACAGGGGTGTCTAATGAAAAACTGTTTTTT. This gives the protein CAWRGTGVSNEKLFF.

This chain connects TRBV5-1 to TRBJ2-3; TRBD1 matches at 7 bases. V shed 5 bases and J 0 bases; nucleotides not matched to a gene: 9. The CDR3 covers 16 residues. Looked up from germline, CDR1 is SGHRS and CDR2 is YFSETQ. In nucleotides, the CDR3 is TGCGCCAGCAGACCAAACCGGGACAGCAGCACAGATACGCAGTATTTT. This gives the protein CASRPNRDSSTDTQYF.

This clone showed up just once. The J gene is TRBJ1-1, the V gene TRBV5-1, with D tentatively TRBD1 (5 bases). The CDR3 consists of 14 residues. CDR1 and CDR2 (germline): SGHRS, YFSETQ. The V gene lost 0 bases and the J gene lost 6 bases, with 12 bases spanning the gap. CDR3 in DNA: TGCGCCAGCAGCTTGGGGACCGAGGGGTCTGAAGCTTTCTTT. Translating it yields CASSLGTEGSEAFF.

This sequence joins TRBV10-2 and TRBJ1-1, with 8 bases that match TRBD1. CDR1 and CDR2 from the germline V gene are WSHSY and SAAADI. V shed 5 bases, J shed 2 bases, and the junction held 4 bases outside the gene matches. This CDR3 contains 14 residues. The CDR3 loop reads CASSTGTGNTEAFF. The CDR3 DNA reads as TGCGCCAGCAGTACTGGGACAGGAAACACTGAAGCTTTCTTT.

The genes are TRBV5-6 and TRBJ2-2; D may be TRBD1 (5 bases). The CDR3 is made up of 16 amino acids. V was pared by 5 bases and J by 0 bases, with 14 bases between. The V gene's germline CDR1 is SGHDT and CDR2 YYEEEE. DNA for the CDR3: TGTGCCAGCAGGGGTGGGGCGCTCGCGAACACCGGGGAGCTGTTTTTT. Protein product: CASRGGALANTGELFF.

J is TRBJ2-2 and V is TRBV7-6; no reliable D call. Germline lookup yields CDR1 SGHVS and CDR2 FNYEAQ. The CDR3 is made up of 15 amino acids. Trimming removed 3 bases at V and 3 bases at J, with 11 bases between. The CDR3 loop is CASSLTDVYTGELFF. CDR3 coding DNA: TGTGCCAGCAGCTTGACGGACGTCTACACCGGGGAGCTGTTTTTT. Full variable domain (rest looked up from reference TRBV7-6 and TRBJ2-2): GAGVSQSPRYKVTKRGQDVALRCDPISGHVSLYWYRQALGQGPEFLTYFNYEAQQDKSGLPNDRFSAERPEGSISTLTIQRTEQRDSAMYRCASSLTDVYTGELFFGEGSRLTVL.

Turning to this clone: The junction departs from germline at one end; a sequencing error may be responsible. The chain is built from TRBV7-7 and TRBJ2-5; D is perhaps TRBD1 (6 bases). Germline CDR1 SSHAT, CDR2 FNYEAQ (reference sequence). This CDR3 region has 13 residues. CDR3 protein: CASSSGDSETQYF. In nucleotides, the CDR3 is TGTGCTAGCAGCTCAGGGGATTCGGAGACCCAGTACTTC. Full variable domain (remainder filled in from reference TRBV7-7 and TRBJ2-5): GAGVSQSPRYKVTKRGQDVTLRCDPISSHATLYWYQQALGQGPEFLTYFNYEAQPDKSGLPSDRFSAERPEGSISTLTIQRTEQRDSAMYRCASSSGDSETQYFGPGTRLLVL.

The chain links TRBV11-2 to TRBJ2-3; the D is unclear. The germline V gene has CDR1 SGHAT and CDR2 FQNNGV. The CDR3 has 12 residues. The ends were cut back, 1 base at V and 4 bases at J, with 3 bases in the middle. The CDR3 reads CASSLAPDTQYF. The CDR3 region has the DNA TGTGCCAGCAGCTTAGCCCCAGATACGCAGTATTTT.

V is TRBV6-6 and J is TRBJ2-7; D might be TRBD2 (5 bases). The CDR3 length is 14 residues. Trimming shortened V by 2 bases and J by 3 bases, and 11 bases separated the two germline ends. Germline V lookup: CDR1 MNHNY, CDR2 SVGAGI (reference sequence). CDR3 coding DNA: TGTGCCAGCAGTTACCCGAGGGCGTACTACGAGCAGTACTTC. This encodes CASSYPRAYYEQYF.

The chain uses TRBV11-3 and TRBJ2-3; 7 bases map to TRBD2. CDR3 length: 15 residues. Losses at the gene ends were 1 base for V and 0 bases for J; bases not matched to a gene: 1. The germline CDR1 and CDR2 sequences are SGHNT and YENEEA. The DNA for the CDR3 is TGTGCCAGCAGCTTAGCGGGGGGAAGCACAGATACGCAGTATTTT. Encoded protein: CASSLAGGSTDTQYF.

The chain has TRBV10-3 and TRBJ2-5, with D possibly matching TRBD2 (6 bases). CDR1 and CDR2 (germline): ENHRY, SYGVKD. The CDR3 sequence is 13 residues long. Trimming left V 2 bases short and J 4 bases short, with 8 bases between. The CDR3 DNA reads TGTGCCATCAGTGAGGGGGGAGGAGAGACCCAGTACTTC. Protein product: CAISEGGGETQYF.

The chain recombines TRBV5-4 with TRBJ2-5; a weak D match, TRBD1 (6 bases). Germline values: CDR1 SGHNT, CDR2 YYREEE (reference sequence). This CDR3 has 15 amino acids. Between the trimmed V and J ends, which lost 0 bases and 5 bases, there was a span of 14 bases. The CDR3 protein is CASSLEWGLRETQYF. Here the CDR3 DNA reads TGTGCCAGCAGCTTGGAGTGGGGGCTAAGGGAGACCCAGTACTTC.

The chain is built from TRBV5-1 and TRBJ2-6; 7 bases align to TRBD1. Per germline, CDR1 SGHRS and CDR2 YFSETQ. Trimming at V came to 4 bases and at J to 5 bases, leaving 9 bases not matched to a gene. The CDR3 runs 16 residues. CDR3 residues: CASSLSQGRWANVLTF. CDR3 coding DNA: TGCGCCAGCAGCCTATCACAGGGGCGGTGGGCCAACGTCCTGACTTTC.

The chain couples TRBV10-3 to TRBJ2-1, with 8 bases matching TRBD2. V was clipped by 5 bases and J by 1 base; unmatched bases: 1. The germline V gene has CDR1 ENHRY and CDR2 SYGVKD. This CDR3 comprises 14 residues. CDR3 amino acids: CAISPSGSYNEQFF. CDR3 in DNA: TGTGCCATCAGTCCTAGCGGGTCCTACAATGAGCAGTTCTTC.

The genes are TRBV6-6 and TRBJ1-2; a possible D gene is TRBD1 (6 bases). The V gene lost 5 bases and the J gene lost 5 bases, with 18 bases spanning the gap. CDR3 length equals 15 residues. In germline, CDR1 is MNHNY, CDR2 SVGAGI (reference sequence). This CDR3 reads CASSSSGGQGYGYTF. DNA of the CDR3: TGTGCCAGCAGTAGTTCCGGGGGGCAGGGTTATGGCTACACCTTC.

The V and J genes are TRBV4-1 and TRBJ2-1; D is undetermined. Germline V CDR1 and CDR2: MGHRA, YSYEKL. Trimming removed 0 bases from V and 5 bases from J, with 11 bases in between. This CDR3 comprises 15 residues. Here the CDR3 reads CASSQDSRPNNEQFF. CDR3 in DNA: TGCGCCAGCAGCCAAGATTCCAGGCCCAACAATGAGCAGTTCTTC.

The V and J genes are TRBV7-3 and TRBJ2-2; no definite D call. The length of the CDR3 is 12 residues. Trimming left V 5 bases short and J 2 bases short, with 3 bases between. Germline V gene data show CDR1 as SGHTA and CDR2 as FQGTGA. This chain's CDR3 is CASSVNTGELFF. Written as DNA, the CDR3 is TGTGCCAGCAGCGTCAACACCGGGGAGCTGTTTTTT.

CDR3 sequence reads: CASSLGGQTSTDTQYF. The CDR3 DNA is TGTGCCAGCAGCTTAGGGGGACAGACTAGCACAGATACGCAGTATTTT. The V call is TRBV7-6, the J call TRBJ2-3; TRBD1 agrees at 7 bases. Germline loops: CDR1 SGHVS, CDR2 FNYEAQ. The CDR3 runs 16 residues. Trimming at V came to 1 base and at J to 0 bases, leaving 4 bases not matched to a gene.

The chain uses TRBV11-3 and TRBJ2-7, with 9 positions matching TRBD1. Germline-derived CDR1 and CDR2 are SGHNT and YENEEA. V trimming: 2 bases; J trimming: 4 bases; junction bases outside the gene matches: 9. The CDR3 spans 16 residues. This CDR3 is CASSLQGTGFSYEQYF. The CDR3 DNA reads as TGTGCCAGCAGCTTACAAGGGACAGGGTTTTCGTACGAGCAGTACTTC.

This clone was seen once. V and J are TRBV28 and TRBJ2-7; TRBD2 might be the D (6 bases). Germline CDR1 MDHEN, CDR2 SYDVKM. The CDR3 length is 14 residues. The V gene lost 5 bases and the J gene lost 5 bases, with 16 bases spanning the gap. The CDR3 DNA reads TGTGCCAGCAGTCCAGGCGGGGCCCAGGACGAGCAGTACTTC. Protein: CASSPGGAQDEQYF. Full variable domain (missing parts from reference TRBV28 and TRBJ2-7): DVKVTQSSRYLVKRTGEKVFLECVQDMDHENMFWYRQDPGLGLRLIYFSYDVKMKEKGDIPEGYSVSREKKERFSLILESASTNQTSMYLCASSPGGAQDEQYFGPGTRLTVT.

The chain employs TRBV11-3 and TRBJ2-7; D gene unclear. The CDR3 covers 15 residues. V was pared by 3 bases and J by 5 bases, with 17 bases between. Germline V gives CDR1 SGHNT, CDR2 YENEEA. This chain's CDR3 is CASSFAENPGDEQYF. CDR3 DNA sequence: TGTGCCAGCAGCTTCGCGGAAAACCCTGGGGACGAGCAGTACTTC.

V gene TRBV19 combines with J gene TRBJ2-3; 9 bases line up with TRBD2. The CDR3 extends over 14 amino acids. V was pared by 4 bases and J by 4 bases, with 3 bases of the junction left unmatched. Germline V gene lookup returns CDR1 LNHDA and CDR2 SQIVND (reference sequence). Here the CDR3 DNA reads TGTGCCAGTAGTAAGCGGGGGGAGGCAGATACGCAGTATTTT. Encoded protein: CASSKRGEADTQYF.

The genes are TRBV10-1 and TRBJ2-2; tentative D call: TRBD2 (6 bases). The CDR3 has 13 residues. Germline V lookup: CDR1 WNHNN, CDR2 SYGVQD (reference sequence). V lost 8 bases, J lost 5 bases, and 12 bases lay in between. The CDR3 DNA follows: TGCGCCAGCTCCCCTGGGGGGACCGGGGAGCTGTTTTTT. Encoded protein: CASSPGGTGELFF.

Concerning this clone: Relative to the germline gene, one junction end is altered; a read error may explain this. The chain employs TRBV18 and TRBJ2-5; D gene unclear. Germline V gene lookup returns CDR1 KGHSH and CDR2 LQKENI. The CDR3 runs 11 residues. In nucleotides, the CDR3 is TGTGCCAGCTCTCCCGGGCAAGCCGTAGACTTC. Amino acid sequence: CASSPGQAVDF. The full variable domain, completed using reference TRBV18 and TRBJ2-5, is NAGVMQNPRHLVRRRGQEARLRCSPMKGHSHVYWYRQLPEEGLKFMVYLQKENIIDESGMPKERFSAEFPKEGPSILRIQQVVRGDSAAYFCASSPGQAVDFGPGTRLLVL.

This sequence joins TRBV30 and TRBJ2-5; D is possibly TRBD1 or TRBD2 (5 bases each). Per the germline V gene, CDR1 is GTSNPN and CDR2 is SVGIG (reference sequence). Trimming removed 3 bases from V and 4 bases from J, with 12 bases in between. There are 13 residues in the CDR3. Here the CDR3 DNA reads TGTGCCTGGAGCACGGGGCAGGTAGAGACCCAGTACTTC. This codes for CAWSTGQVETQYF.

The chain uses TRBV19 and TRBJ2-2, with TRBD1 matching 8 bases. This CDR3 spans 15 amino acids. CDR1 is LNHDA, CDR2 SQIVND, per germline (reference sequence). Losses at the gene ends were 6 bases for V and 8 bases for J; bases not matched to a gene: 11. DNA for the CDR3: TGTGCCAGTAGCTTGACAGGGGATGTAACTGGGGAGCTGTTTTTT. Encoded protein: CASSLTGDVTGELFF. Based on the CDR3 plus reference TRBV19 and TRBJ2-2, the full variable domain is DGGITQSPKYLFRKEGQNVTLSCEQNLNHDAMYWYRQDPGQGLRLIYYSQIVNDFQKGDIAEGYSVSREKKESFPLTVTSAQKNPTAFYLCASSLTGDVTGELFFGEGSRLTVL.

This chain joins TRBV6-6 and TRBJ2-7; TRBD2 is a possible D gene (6 bases). The CDR3 has 15 residues. V was pared by 2 bases and J by 0 bases, with 11 bases between. Germline V gene lookup returns CDR1 MNHNY and CDR2 SVGAGI (reference sequence). CDR3 loop: CASSYGGDVSYEQYF. The CDR3 DNA reads as TGTGCCAGCAGTTACGGCGGGGACGTCTCCTACGAGCAGTACTTC.